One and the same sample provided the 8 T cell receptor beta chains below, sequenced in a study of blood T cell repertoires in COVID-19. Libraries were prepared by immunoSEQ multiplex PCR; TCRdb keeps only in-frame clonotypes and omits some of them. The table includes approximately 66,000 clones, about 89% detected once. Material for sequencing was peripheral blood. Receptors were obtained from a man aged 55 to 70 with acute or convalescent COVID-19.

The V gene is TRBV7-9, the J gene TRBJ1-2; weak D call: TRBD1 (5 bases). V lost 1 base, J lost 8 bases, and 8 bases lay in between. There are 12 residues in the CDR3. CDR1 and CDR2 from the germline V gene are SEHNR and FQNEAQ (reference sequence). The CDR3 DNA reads TGTGCCAGCAGCTTAGGGGGGGACGGCTACACCTTC. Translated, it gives CASSLGGDGYTF.

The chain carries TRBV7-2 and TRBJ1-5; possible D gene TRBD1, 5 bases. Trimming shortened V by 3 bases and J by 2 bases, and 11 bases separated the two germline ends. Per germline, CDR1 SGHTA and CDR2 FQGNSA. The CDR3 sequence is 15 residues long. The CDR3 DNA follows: TGTGCCAGCAGCTTCAGGGATGGAGGCAATCAGCCCCAGCATTTT. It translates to CASSFRDGGNQPQHF.

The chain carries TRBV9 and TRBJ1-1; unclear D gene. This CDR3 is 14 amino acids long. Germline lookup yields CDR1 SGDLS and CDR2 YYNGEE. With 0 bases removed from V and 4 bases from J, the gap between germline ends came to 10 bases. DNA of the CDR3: TGTGCCAGCAGCGTAGATCAGGTATCCACTGAAGCTTTCTTT. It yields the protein CASSVDQVSTEAFF. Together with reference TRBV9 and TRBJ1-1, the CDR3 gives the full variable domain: DSGVTQTPKHLITATGQRVTLRCSPRSGDLSVYWYQQSLDQGLQFLIQYYNGEERAKGNILERFSAQQFPDLHSELNLSSLELGDSALYFCASSVDQVSTEAFFGQGTRLTVV.

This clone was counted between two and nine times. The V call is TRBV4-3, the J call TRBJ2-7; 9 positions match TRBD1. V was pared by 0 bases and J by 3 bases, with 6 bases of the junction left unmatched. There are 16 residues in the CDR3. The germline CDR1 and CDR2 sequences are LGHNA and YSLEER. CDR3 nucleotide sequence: TGCGCCAGCAGCCAAGATACCGGGACAGGGATCTACGAGCAGTACTTC. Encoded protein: CASSQDTGTGIYEQYF.

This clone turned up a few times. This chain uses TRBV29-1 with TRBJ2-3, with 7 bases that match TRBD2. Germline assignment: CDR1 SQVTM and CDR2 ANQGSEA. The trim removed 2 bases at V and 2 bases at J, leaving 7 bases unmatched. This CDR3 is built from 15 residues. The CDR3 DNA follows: TGCAGCGTTGAAACGCCTAGCGGATTCACAGATACGCAGTATTTT. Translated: CSVETPSGFTDTQYF.

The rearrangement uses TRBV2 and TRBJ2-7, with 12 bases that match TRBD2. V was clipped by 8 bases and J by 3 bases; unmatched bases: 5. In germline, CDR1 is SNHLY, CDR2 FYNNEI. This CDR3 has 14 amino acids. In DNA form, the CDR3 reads TGTGCCAGCTCAGGACTAGCGGGGCACTACGAGCAGTACTTC. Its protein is CASSGLAGHYEQYF. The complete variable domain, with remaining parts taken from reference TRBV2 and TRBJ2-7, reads EPEVTQTPSHQVTQMGQEVILRCVPISNHLYFYWYRQILGQKVEFLVSFYNNEISEKSEIFDDQFSVERPDGSNFTLKIRSTKLEDSAMYFCASSGLAGHYEQYFGPGTRLTVT.

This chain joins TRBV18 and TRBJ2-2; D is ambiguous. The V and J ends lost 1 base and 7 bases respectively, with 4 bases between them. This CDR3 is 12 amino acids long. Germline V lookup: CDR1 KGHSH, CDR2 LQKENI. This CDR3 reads CASSPLVGELFF. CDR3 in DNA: TGTGCCAGCTCACCACTAGTCGGGGAGCTGTTTTTT.

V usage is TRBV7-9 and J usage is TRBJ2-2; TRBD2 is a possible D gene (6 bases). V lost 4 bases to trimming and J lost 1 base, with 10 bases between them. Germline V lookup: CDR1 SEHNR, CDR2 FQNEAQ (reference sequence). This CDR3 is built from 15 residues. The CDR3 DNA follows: TGTGCCAGCAGCTCCTGGGACTTGAACACCGGGGAGCTGTTTTTT. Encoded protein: CASSSWDLNTGELFF. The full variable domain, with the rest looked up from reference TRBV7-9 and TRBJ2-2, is DTGVSQNPRHKITKRGQNVTFRCDPISEHNRLYWYRQTLGQGPEFLTYFQNEAQLEKSRLLSDRFSAERPKGSFSTLEIQRTEQGDSAMYLCASSSWDLNTGELFFGEGSRLTVL.